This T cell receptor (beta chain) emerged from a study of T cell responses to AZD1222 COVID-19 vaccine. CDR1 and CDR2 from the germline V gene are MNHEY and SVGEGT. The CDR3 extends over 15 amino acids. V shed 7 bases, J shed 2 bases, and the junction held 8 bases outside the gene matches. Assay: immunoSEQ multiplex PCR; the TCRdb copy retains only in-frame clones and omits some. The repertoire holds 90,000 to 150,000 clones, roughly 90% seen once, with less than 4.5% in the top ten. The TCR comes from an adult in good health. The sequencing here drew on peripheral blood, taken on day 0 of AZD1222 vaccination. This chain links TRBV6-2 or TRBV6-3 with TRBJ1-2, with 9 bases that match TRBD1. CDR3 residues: CASTPRDRVNYGYTF. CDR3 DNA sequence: TGTGCCAGCACCCCCCGGGACAGGGTAAACTATGGCTACACCTTC.